This TCR beta chain comes out of a study of T cells expressing NK-cell markers (dated by TCRdb to the early 2020s). About the investigation overall: Seven or eight donors provided sorted CD3+CD56+NKG2C+, CD3+CD56+NKG2C- and CD3+CD56-NKG2C+ T-cell subsets, whose TCR beta-chain repertoires were profiled. Libraries were sequenced as 2 x 150 bp reads on Illumina HiSeq 2000/2500, MiSeq or NextSeq. The study sequenced eight donors, all healthy volunteers chosen at random: three men and five women. Of the eight sequenced donors, seven were found to be HCMV-seropositive and one was found to be HCMV-seronegative.

Regarding this clonotype: Its target antigen remains unknown.

What the authors observed across the whole study: In several donors, the dominant CD3+CD56+NKG2C+ clonotypes were found to rank among the top 10 CD8+ clonotypes and to make up about 1.0-7.5% of CD8+ T cells. Those dominant clonotypes were again the most abundant among CD3+CD56-NKG2C+ cells in a handful of donors, at roughly 28.3-60.1%. Whether the expanded NKG2C-expressing T cell clones were specific for HCMV antigens was left unclear.

The germline V gene encodes CDR1 SGHDN and CDR2 FVKESK. Including cysteine and phenylalanine, the CDR3 has 13 amino acids. DNA for this receptor is not on file. HCMV serostatus was determined by detecting HCMV-specific IgG in serum with a commercial ELISA kit. Peripheral blood mononuclear cells were isolated from blood by Ficoll density gradient centrifugation. These reads were obtained on an Illumina HiSeq 2000. TCR beta cDNA libraries were made by 5'RACE template switching that added a universal primer site and unique molecular identifiers. cDNA synthesis was primed from the TCR beta constant segment, followed by two successive PCR amplification steps. The published analysis was carried out like this. Reads were demultiplexed and grouped by UMI with MIGEC, and clonotypes were assembled and quantified with MiTCR. Only TCR cDNA sequences supported by at least two reads were kept to exclude erroneous sequences. Downstream repertoire analysis used the tcR package, and clonotypes were matched across fractions by CDR3 nucleotide sequence plus V segment. VDJmatch was used to annotate antigen specificity against VDJdb, with one amino acid substitution in CDR3 allowed. TCRdb reanalyzed the reads, keeping one entry per CDR3 protein sequence and omitting DNA. Clone size and V and J calls follow TCRdb, not the original study. This sample's clone table shows over 350,000 distinct CDR3 sequences. About 10% of the sample rests with the top ten.

Sequencing was carried out using blood T cells: a sorted CD56 or NKG2C T cell subset, CD4+ or CD8+ T cells, or bulk PBMC T cells (not recorded which). The V and J genes are TRBV14 and TRBJ2-1; TCRdb returns TRBD2, unconfirmable since there is no DNA. The sequence was collected from a woman aged 45-60 years in good health. Donor details come from another sample of the same person, matched by shared clones. CDR3 reads: CASSQVIGLAQFF.